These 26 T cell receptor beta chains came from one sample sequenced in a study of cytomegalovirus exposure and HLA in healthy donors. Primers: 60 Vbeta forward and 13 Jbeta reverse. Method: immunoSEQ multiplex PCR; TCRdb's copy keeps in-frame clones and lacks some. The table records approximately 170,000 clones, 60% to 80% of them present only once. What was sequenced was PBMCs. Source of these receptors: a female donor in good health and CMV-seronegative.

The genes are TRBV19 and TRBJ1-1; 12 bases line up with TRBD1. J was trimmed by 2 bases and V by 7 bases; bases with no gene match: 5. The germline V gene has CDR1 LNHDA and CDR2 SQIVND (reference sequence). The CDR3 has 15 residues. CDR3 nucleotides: TGTGCCAGTACCGGGACAGGGGGCAGTAACACTGAAGCTTTCTTT. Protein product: CASTGTGGSNTEAFF.

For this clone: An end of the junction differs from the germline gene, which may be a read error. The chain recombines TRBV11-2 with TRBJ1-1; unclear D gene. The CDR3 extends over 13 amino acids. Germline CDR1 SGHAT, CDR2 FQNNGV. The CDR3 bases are TGTGCCGGCAGCTTAGCAGGGAACACTGAAGCTTTCTTT. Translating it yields CAGSLAGNTEAFF.

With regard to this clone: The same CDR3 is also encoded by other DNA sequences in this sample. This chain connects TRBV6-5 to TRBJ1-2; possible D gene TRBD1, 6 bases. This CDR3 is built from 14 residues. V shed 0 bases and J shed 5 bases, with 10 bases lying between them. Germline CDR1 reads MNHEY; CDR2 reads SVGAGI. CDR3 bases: TGTGCCAGCAGTTACTCACAGGGCAATTATGGCTACACCTTC. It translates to CASSYSQGNYGYTF.

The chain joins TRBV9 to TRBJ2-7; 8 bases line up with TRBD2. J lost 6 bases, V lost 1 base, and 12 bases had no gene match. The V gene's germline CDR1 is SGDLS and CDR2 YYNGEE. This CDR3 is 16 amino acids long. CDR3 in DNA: TGTGCCAGCAGCGTAACCTCCGGGACTAGTGCTGGCGAGCAGTACTTC. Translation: CASSVTSGTSAGEQYF.

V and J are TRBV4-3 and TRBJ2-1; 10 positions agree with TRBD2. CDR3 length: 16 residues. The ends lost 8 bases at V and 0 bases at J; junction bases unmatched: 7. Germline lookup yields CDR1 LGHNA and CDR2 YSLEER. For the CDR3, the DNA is TGCGCCAGCGGCACTAGCGGGGACCACTCCTACAATGAGCAGTTCTTC. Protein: CASGTSGDHSYNEQFF.

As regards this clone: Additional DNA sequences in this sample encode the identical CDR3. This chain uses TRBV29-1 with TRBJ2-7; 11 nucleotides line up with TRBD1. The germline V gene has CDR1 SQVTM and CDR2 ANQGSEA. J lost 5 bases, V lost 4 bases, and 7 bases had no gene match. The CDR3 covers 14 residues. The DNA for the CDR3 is TGCAGCGTTGGAGGGGGGACAGGGGGTGACGAGCAGTACTTC. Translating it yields CSVGGGTGGDEQYF.

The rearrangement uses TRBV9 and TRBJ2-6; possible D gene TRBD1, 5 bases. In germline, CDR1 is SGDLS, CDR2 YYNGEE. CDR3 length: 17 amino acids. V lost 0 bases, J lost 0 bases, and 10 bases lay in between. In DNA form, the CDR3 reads TGTGCCAGCAGCGTAGCAGGGCCCCCCTCTGGGGCCAACGTCCTGACTTTC. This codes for CASSVAGPPSGANVLTF.

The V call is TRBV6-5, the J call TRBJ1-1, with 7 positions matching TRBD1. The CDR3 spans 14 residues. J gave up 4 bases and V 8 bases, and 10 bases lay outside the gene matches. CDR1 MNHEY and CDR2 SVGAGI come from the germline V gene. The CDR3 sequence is CASQTPRGATEAFF. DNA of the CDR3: TGTGCCAGCCAAACCCCCAGGGGGGCCACTGAAGCTTTCTTT.

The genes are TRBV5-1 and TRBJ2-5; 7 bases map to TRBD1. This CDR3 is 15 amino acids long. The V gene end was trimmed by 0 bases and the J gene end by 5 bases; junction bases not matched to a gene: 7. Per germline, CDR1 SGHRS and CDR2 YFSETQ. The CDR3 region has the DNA TGCGCCAGCAGCTTGGCCGTGACAGGGTCGGAGACCCAGTACTTC. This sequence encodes CASSLAVTGSETQYF.

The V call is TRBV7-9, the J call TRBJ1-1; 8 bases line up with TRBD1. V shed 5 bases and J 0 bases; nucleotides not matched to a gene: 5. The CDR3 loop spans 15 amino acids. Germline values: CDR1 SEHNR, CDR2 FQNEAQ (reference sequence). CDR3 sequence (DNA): TGTGCCAGCAGCCTGAGGACAGGGATGAACACTGAAGCTTTCTTT. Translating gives CASSLRTGMNTEAFF.

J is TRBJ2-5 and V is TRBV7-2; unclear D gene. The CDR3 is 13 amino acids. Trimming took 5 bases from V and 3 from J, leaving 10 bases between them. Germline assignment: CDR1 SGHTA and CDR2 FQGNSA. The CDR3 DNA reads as TGTGCCAGCAGCCCTAGGAGTGAAGAGACCCAGTACTTC. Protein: CASSPRSEETQYF.

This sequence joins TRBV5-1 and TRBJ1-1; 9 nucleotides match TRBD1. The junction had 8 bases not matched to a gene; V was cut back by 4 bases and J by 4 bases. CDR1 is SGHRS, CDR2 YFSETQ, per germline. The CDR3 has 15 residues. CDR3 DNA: TGCGCCAGCAGCCCGGGACAGGGCAGTGGCACTGAAGCTTTCTTT. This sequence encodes CASSPGQGSGTEAFF. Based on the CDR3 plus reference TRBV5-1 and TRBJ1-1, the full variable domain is KAGVTQTPRYLIKTRGQQVTLSCSPISGHRSVSWYQQTPGQGLQFLFEYFSETQRNKGNFPGRFSGRQFSNSRSEMNVSTLELGDSALYLCASSPGQGSGTEAFFGQGTRLTVV.

The CDR3 protein is CASSHARTSGSYEQYF. CDR3 DNA: TGTGCCAGCAGCCACGCCCGGACTAGCGGGAGCTACGAGCAGTACTTC. J is TRBJ2-7 and V is TRBV14; 13 bases align to TRBD2. The CDR3 spans 16 residues. Looked up from germline, CDR1 is SGHDN and CDR2 is FVKESK. V shed 3 bases and J 3 bases; nucleotides not matched to a gene: 5.

The CDR3 DNA reads as TGTGCCAGCAGTTTATTTTCCCCGTTGAACACTGAAGCTTTCTTT. As protein: CASSLFSPLNTEAFF. The gene calls are TRBV28 and TRBJ1-1; D is unresolved. Germline CDR1 MDHEN, CDR2 SYDVKM. Trimming took 1 base from V and 0 from J, leaving 9 bases between them. CDR3 length: 15 residues.

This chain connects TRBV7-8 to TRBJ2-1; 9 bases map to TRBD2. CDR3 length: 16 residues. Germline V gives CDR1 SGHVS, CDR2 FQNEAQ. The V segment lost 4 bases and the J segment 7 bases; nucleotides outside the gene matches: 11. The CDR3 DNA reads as TGTGCCAGCAGCTCCTTAGGCAGCGGGGGGTTTAATGAGCAGTTCTTC. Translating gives CASSSLGSGGFNEQFF.

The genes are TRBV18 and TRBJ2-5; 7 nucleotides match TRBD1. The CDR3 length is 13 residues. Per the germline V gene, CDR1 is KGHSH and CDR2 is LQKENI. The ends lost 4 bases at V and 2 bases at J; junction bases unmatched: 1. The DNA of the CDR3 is TGTGCCAGCTCACTGGGACAGCAAGAGACCCAGTACTTC. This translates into CASSLGQQETQYF. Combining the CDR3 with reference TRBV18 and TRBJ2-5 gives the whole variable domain NAGVMQNPRHLVRRRGQEARLRCSPMKGHSHVYWYRQLPEEGLKFMVYLQKENIIDESGMPKERFSAEFPKEGPSILRIQQVVRGDSAAYFCASSLGQQETQYFGPGTRLLVL.

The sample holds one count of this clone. Written as DNA, the CDR3 is TGTGCCAGCAGCTTAGAGGCAGGGCTGACCTACGAGCAGTACTTC. It is translated as CASSLEAGLTYEQYF. V usage is TRBV7-9 and J usage is TRBJ2-7, with a weak D call TRBD1 (5 bases). From germline, CDR1 is SEHNR and CDR2 FQNEAQ (reference sequence). V was pared by 1 base and J by 2 bases, with 12 bases between. There are 15 residues in the CDR3.

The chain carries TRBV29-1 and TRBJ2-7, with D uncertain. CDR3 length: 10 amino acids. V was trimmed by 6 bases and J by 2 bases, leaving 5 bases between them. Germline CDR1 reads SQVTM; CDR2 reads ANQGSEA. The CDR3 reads CSVLTYEQYF. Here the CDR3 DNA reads TGCAGCGTCCTAACCTACGAGCAGTACTTC.

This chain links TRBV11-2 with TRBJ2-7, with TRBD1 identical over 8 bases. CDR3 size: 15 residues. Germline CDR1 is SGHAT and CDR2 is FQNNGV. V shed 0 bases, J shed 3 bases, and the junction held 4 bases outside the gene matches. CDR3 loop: CASSLDRTGIYEQYF. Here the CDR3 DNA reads TGTGCCAGCAGCTTAGACCGGACAGGGATCTACGAGCAGTACTTC.

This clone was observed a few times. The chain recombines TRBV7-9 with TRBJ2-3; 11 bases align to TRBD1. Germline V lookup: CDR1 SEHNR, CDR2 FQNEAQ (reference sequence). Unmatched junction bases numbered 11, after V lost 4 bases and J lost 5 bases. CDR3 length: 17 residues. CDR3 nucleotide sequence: TGTGCCAGCAGCTCCCGGGGACAGGGGGATCATGGAGATACGCAGTATTTT. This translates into CASSSRGQGDHGDTQYF.

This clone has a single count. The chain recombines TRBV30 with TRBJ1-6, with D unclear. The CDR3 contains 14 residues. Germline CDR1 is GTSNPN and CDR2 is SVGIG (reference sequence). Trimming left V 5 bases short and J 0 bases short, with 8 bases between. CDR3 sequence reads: CAWRASSYNSPLHF. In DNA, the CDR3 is TGTGCCTGGCGCGCGAGCTCCTATAATTCACCCCTCCACTTT.

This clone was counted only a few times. The CDR3 protein is CASSERGRPTGELFF. The CDR3 DNA reads TGTGCCAGCAGTGAGAGGGGGCGCCCCACCGGGGAGCTGTTTTTT. The rearrangement uses TRBV2 and TRBJ2-2; 7 bases line up with TRBD1. From germline, CDR1 is SNHLY and CDR2 FYNNEI. There are 15 residues in the CDR3. J was trimmed by 4 bases and V by 3 bases; bases with no gene match: 5.

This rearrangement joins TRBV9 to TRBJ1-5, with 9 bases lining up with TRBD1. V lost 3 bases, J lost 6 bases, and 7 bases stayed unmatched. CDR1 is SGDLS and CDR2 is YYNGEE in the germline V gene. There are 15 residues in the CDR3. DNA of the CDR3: TGTGCCAGCAGCGCTACAGGGGGCTTGGGTCAGCCCCAGCATTTT. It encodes CASSATGGLGQPQHF.

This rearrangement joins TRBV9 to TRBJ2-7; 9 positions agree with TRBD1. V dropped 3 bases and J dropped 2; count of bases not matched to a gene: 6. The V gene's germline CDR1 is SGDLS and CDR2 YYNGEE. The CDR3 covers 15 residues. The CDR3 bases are TGTGCCAGCAGCGCCGGACAGGGGATTCCCTACGAGCAGTACTTC. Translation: CASSAGQGIPYEQYF.

Here the CDR3 reads CASSKTGTYGYTF. CDR3 DNA sequence: TGTGCCAGCAGTAAAACAGGGACCTATGGCTACACCTTC. This sequence joins TRBV6-5 and TRBJ1-2; tentatively, D is TRBD1 (6 bases). Trimming removed 5 bases from V and 4 bases from J, with 11 bases in between. The CDR3 runs 13 residues. Germline CDR1 reads MNHEY; CDR2 reads SVGAGI.

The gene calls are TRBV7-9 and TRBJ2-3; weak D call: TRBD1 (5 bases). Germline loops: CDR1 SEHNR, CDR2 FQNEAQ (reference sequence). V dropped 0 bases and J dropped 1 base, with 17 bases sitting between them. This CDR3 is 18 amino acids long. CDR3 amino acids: CASSLALVRVSGTDTQYF. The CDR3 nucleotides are TGTGCCAGCAGCTTAGCGCTGGTCAGGGTATCTGGCACAGATACGCAGTATTTT.